This is a list of T cell receptor beta chains from one sample in a study of CXCR3 chemokines and chemotherapy response in bladder cancer. TCRdb used MiXCR to reprocess the PCR reads, holding one entry per CDR3 protein. The sample shows about 13,000 distinct CDR3 sequences, around 11% of them seen only once. Collection took place from a patient whose treatment included neoadjuvant chemotherapy. All receptors come from a human donor with bladder cancer that did not respond to neoadjuvant chemotherapy. The CDR3 runs from the conserved cysteine through the conserved F or W. A D gene is named only where the DNA matches it firmly. Clone size is given for some rows only: seen once, a few or many times, or a class if the clone is expanded.

cdr3_aa: CASSLNRPDTQYF; cdr3_nt: TGTGCCAGCAGTTTGAACAGACCAGATACGCAGTATTTT; j_call: TRBJ2-3; d_call: -; clone_size: few; v_call: TRBV12-3/TRBV12-4; cdr3_length: 13
cdr3_aa: CSASPISLPLF; cdr3_nt: TGCAGTGCTAGTCCCATTTCTTTACCTCTCTTC; j_call: TRBJ2-7; d_call: -; clone_size: -; v_call: TRBV20-1; cdr3_length: 11
cdr3_aa: CASSLAGEGTGELFF; cdr3_nt: TGTGCCAGCAGTTTAGCGGGAGAAGGAACCGGGGAGCTGTTTTTT; j_call: TRBJ2-2; d_call: TRBD2; clone_size: -; v_call: TRBV28; cdr3_length: 15
cdr3_aa: CAIRPGLAGGDSYNEQFF; cdr3_nt: TGTGCCATCAGACCGGGACTAGCGGGGGGAGACTCCTACAATGAGCAGTTCTTC; j_call: TRBJ2-1; d_call: TRBD2; clone_size: many; v_call: TRBV10-3; cdr3_length: 18
cdr3_aa: CSASGSRYEQYF; cdr3_nt: TGCAGTGCTTCCGGGTCCCGCTACGAGCAGTACTTC; j_call: TRBJ2-7; d_call: -; clone_size: -; v_call: TRBV20-1; cdr3_length: 12
cdr3_aa: CASSQGFIPHYEQYF; cdr3_nt: TGCGCCAGCAGCCAAGGATTTATACCGCACTACGAGCAGTACTTC; j_call: TRBJ2-7; d_call: -; clone_size: few; v_call: TRBV4-1; cdr3_length: 15
cdr3_aa: CAWTPTDTQYF; cdr3_nt: TGTGCCTGGACCCCCACAGATACGCAGTATTTT; j_call: TRBJ2-3; d_call: -; clone_size: few; v_call: TRBV30; cdr3_length: 11
cdr3_aa: CASRLGYEQYF; cdr3_nt: TGTGCCAGTAGGCTAGGCTACGAGCAGTACTTC; j_call: TRBJ2-7; d_call: -; clone_size: many; v_call: TRBV19; cdr3_length: 11
cdr3_aa: CASTAVGINTEAFF; cdr3_nt: TGTGCCAGTACCGCGGTGGGGATAAACACTGAAGCTTTCTTT; j_call: TRBJ1-1; d_call: -; clone_size: medium-sized; v_call: TRBV19; cdr3_length: 14
cdr3_aa: CASSSNLRTGSRNIQYF; cdr3_nt: TGTGCCAGCAGCTCGAATCTTAGGACAGGGTCTCGAAACATTCAGTACTTC; j_call: TRBJ2-4; d_call: TRBD1; clone_size: many; v_call: TRBV7-9; cdr3_length: 17
cdr3_aa: CASSPPGLEGVETQYF; cdr3_nt: TGTGCCAGCTCACCACCTGGACTCGAGGGCGTGGAGACCCAGTACTTC; j_call: TRBJ2-5; d_call: -; clone_size: many; v_call: TRBV18; cdr3_length: 16
cdr3_aa: CASSYRGTYGYTF; cdr3_nt: TGTGCCAGCAGTTACAGAGGGACGTATGGCTACACCTTC; j_call: TRBJ1-2; d_call: -; clone_size: -; v_call: TRBV12-3/TRBV12-4; cdr3_length: 13
cdr3_aa: CASSPTGFSGANVLTF; cdr3_nt: TGTGCCAGCAGCCCGACAGGGTTCTCTGGGGCCAACGTCCTGACTTTC; j_call: TRBJ2-6; d_call: TRBD1; clone_size: many; v_call: TRBV11-2; cdr3_length: 16
cdr3_aa: CASRYLRWDGSYGYTF; cdr3_nt: TGTGCCAGTAGATACTTAAGGTGGGACGGTAGCTATGGCTACACCTTC; j_call: TRBJ1-2; d_call: -; clone_size: many; v_call: TRBV19; cdr3_length: 16
cdr3_aa: CAISESGGANYGYTF; cdr3_nt: TGTGCCATCAGTGAGTCCGGGGGAGCGAACTATGGCTACACCTTC; j_call: TRBJ1-2; d_call: -; clone_size: many; v_call: TRBV10-3; cdr3_length: 15
cdr3_aa: CASSSPRQGQYEQYF; cdr3_nt: TGTGCCAGCAGTTCCCCTCGACAGGGCCAGTACGAGCAGTACTTC; j_call: TRBJ2-7; d_call: TRBD1; clone_size: -; v_call: TRBV27; cdr3_length: 15
cdr3_aa: CSAASNYGYTF; cdr3_nt: TGCAGCGCTGCCTCTAACTATGGCTACACCTTC; j_call: TRBJ1-2; d_call: -; clone_size: many; v_call: TRBV29-1; cdr3_length: 11
cdr3_aa: CATRGTGSYNSPLHF; cdr3_nt: TGTGCCACCAGGGGGACAGGCTCCTATAATTCACCCCTCCACTTT; j_call: TRBJ1-6; d_call: TRBD1; clone_size: many; v_call: TRBV28; cdr3_length: 15
cdr3_aa: CASGLDSLIDTQYF; cdr3_nt: TGTGCTAGTGGTTTGGATTCCTTAATAGATACGCAGTATTTT; j_call: TRBJ2-3; d_call: -; clone_size: few; v_call: TRBV12-5; cdr3_length: 14
cdr3_aa: CASSRERDSPLHF; cdr3_nt: TGTGCCAGCAGCAGGGAAAGGGATTCACCCCTCCACTTT; j_call: TRBJ1-6; d_call: -; clone_size: many; v_call: TRBV6-1; cdr3_length: 13
cdr3_aa: CASSLNRWNTEAFF; cdr3_nt: TGTGCCAGCAGCTTAAACAGGTGGAACACTGAAGCTTTCTTT; j_call: TRBJ1-1; d_call: -; clone_size: many; v_call: TRBV5-4; cdr3_length: 14
cdr3_aa: CSAGRAAGGNIQYF; cdr3_nt: TGCAGTGCTGGCCGCGCAGCGGGAGGAAACATTCAGTACTTC; j_call: TRBJ2-4; d_call: TRBD2; clone_size: -; v_call: TRBV20-1; cdr3_length: 14
cdr3_aa: CASSSWTSGRVDTQYF; cdr3_nt: TGTGCCAGCAGTTCATGGACTAGCGGGAGGGTAGATACGCAGTATTTT; j_call: TRBJ2-3; d_call: TRBD2; clone_size: -; v_call: TRBV12-3/TRBV12-4; cdr3_length: 16
cdr3_aa: CASGRGNGGPYNEQFF; cdr3_nt: TGTGCCAGCGGCCGGGGAAACGGGGGGCCGTACAATGAGCAGTTCTTC; j_call: TRBJ2-1; d_call: -; clone_size: many; v_call: TRBV7-2; cdr3_length: 16
cdr3_aa: CATSDWGDTEAFF; cdr3_nt: TGTGCCACCAGTGACTGGGGGGACACTGAAGCTTTCTTT; j_call: TRBJ1-1; d_call: -; clone_size: many; v_call: TRBV24-1; cdr3_length: 13
cdr3_aa: CSVERLAGGSQFF; cdr3_nt: TGCAGCGTTGAAAGACTAGCGGGAGGTTCGCAGTTCTTC; j_call: TRBJ2-1; d_call: TRBD2; clone_size: medium-sized; v_call: TRBV29-1; cdr3_length: 13
cdr3_aa: CSAPYGGANTEAFF; cdr3_nt: TGCAGTGCCCCCTATGGGGGGGCGAACACTGAAGCTTTCTTT; j_call: TRBJ1-1; d_call: -; clone_size: few; v_call: TRBV20-1; cdr3_length: 14